Included here is one TCR beta chain sequence, with context. It has no known antigen specificity. Base-call qualities are not available, and no considerably larger clone is one nucleotide away. The sample originates from a study of siplizumab effects on memory and regulatory T cells (dated by TCRdb to between 2018 and 2021). About the full investigation: The study looked at the effect of siplizumab, an anti-CD2 antibody, on alloreactive T-cell subsets in allogeneic mixed lymphocyte reactions made from human PBMCs.

CDR1 SGHVS and CDR2 FQNEAQ were looked up in the germline V gene. The trim is 1 base for V and 3 bases for J, with a gap of 13 bases between the germline ends. The CDR3 sequence holds 15 residues, the cysteine and phenylalanine included. Only the CDR3 part of the read is kept: 45 bases, read in frame from the first base. Overall results and qualifications from the work: Compared with memory T cells, unstimulated naive T cells appeared more diverse, and naive cells seemed to make a substantial contribution to the alloresponse. A naive or memory phenotype could not be assigned to roughly 75-95% of proliferating CD4+ or CD8+ clones. Among mappable alloreactive CD4+ clones, the Treg-derived fraction averaged about 75% with siplizumab versus 25% to 30% in control reactions. Whether proliferating Tregs from siplizumab cultures actually had suppressive function was not functionally confirmed. Because sequences at frequencies below about 10^-5 were poorly captured, only a minor fraction of alloreactive clones could be mapped back to unstimulated subsets. Siplizumab significantly reduced the cumulative frequency of alloreactive sequences traceable to unstimulated CD4+ memory T cells.

TCRbeta CDR3 sequencing was performed on sorted unstimulated T cells and on proliferating T cells recovered from mixed lymphocyte reactions. Fresh whole blood from roughly ten HLA-typed healthy donors was used to isolate PBMCs. Library method: the immunoSEQ multiplex PCR assay. The deep sequencing platform assayed about 10^5 TCR templates per sample. Genomic DNA extracted from sorted T cells was used for TCRbeta CDR3 sequencing. As for how the authors treated the data: The R programming language was used for the clonal analysis of the TCRbeta CDR3 data. Unstimulated samples were compared with post-reaction CFSE-low samples to define alloreactive CD4+ and CD8+ clones. Regulatory or non-regulatory origin of alloreactive CD4+ clones was assigned by matching sequences to the sorted unstimulated Treg and non-Treg repertoires. TCRdb's version of the immuneACCESS table is confined to in-frame rearrangements and falls short of the full clone set. An unresolved V gene accounts for under half of the shortfall where checked; the remainder is of unknown origin. D and trimming were read from the DNA, whereas the V and J calls and clone size are those reported in that table. The table for this sample lists about 91,000 clones; under 95% of them were counted only once. The ten largest clonotypes hold around 6.5% of the sample.

This clonotype was obtained from a human donor in good health. The sample was CD8+ T cells sorted from blood. The chain links TRBV7-8 with TRBJ2-7, with TRBD2 as a weak D call on 5 bases. The CDR3 loop reads CASSLVPSGYYEQYF. DNA sequence: TGTGCCAGCAGCTTAGTGCCCAGCGGCTACTACGAGCAGTACTTC.